This T cell receptor (beta chain) was found in a study of blood T cells in healthy people across ages. The CDR3 contains 14 residues. The V gene's germline CDR1 is ENHRY and CDR2 SYGVKD. This clonotype has only a few counts. A second PCR of about 7 to 12 cycles used a sample-barcoded 5' primer and a J-beta primer mix. TCRdb re-called the 5' RACE reads through MiXCR, storing one row per CDR3 protein. This table has about 800,000 distinct CDR3 sequences, around a quarter appearing once. This sample also appeared in a second study, on T cells of mothers and their children.

The TCR comes from a boy between 10 and 17 years old in good health. The chain links TRBV10-3 to TRBJ2-5; tentatively, D is TRBD2 (6 bases). The J call may be in error: the DNA end matches TRBJ2-7 better. Material for sequencing was blood. DNA of the CDR3: TGTGCCATCAGGGACTACCAGGACCAATACGAGCAGTACTTC. Translated, it gives CAIRDYQDQYEQYF.